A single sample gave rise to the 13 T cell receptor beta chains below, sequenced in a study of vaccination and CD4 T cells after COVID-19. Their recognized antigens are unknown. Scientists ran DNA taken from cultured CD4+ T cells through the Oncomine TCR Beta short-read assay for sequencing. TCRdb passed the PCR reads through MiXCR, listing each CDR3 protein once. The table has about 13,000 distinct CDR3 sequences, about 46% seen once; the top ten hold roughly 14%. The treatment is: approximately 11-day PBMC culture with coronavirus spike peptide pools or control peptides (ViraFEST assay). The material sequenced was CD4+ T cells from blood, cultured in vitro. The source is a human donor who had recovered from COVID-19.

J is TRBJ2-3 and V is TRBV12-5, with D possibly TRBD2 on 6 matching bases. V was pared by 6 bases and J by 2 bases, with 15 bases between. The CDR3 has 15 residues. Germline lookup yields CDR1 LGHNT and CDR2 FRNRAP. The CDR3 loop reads CASGPGTFHTDTQYF. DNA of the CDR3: TGTGCTAGTGGCCCCGGGACTTTTCACACAGATACGCAGTATTTT.

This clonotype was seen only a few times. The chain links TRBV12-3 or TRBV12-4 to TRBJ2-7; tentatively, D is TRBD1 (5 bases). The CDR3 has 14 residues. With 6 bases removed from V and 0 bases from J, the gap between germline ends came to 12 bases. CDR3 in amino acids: CASSDSIRSYEQYF. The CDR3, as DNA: TGTGCCAGCAGCGACAGCATACGCTCCTACGAGCAGTACTTC.

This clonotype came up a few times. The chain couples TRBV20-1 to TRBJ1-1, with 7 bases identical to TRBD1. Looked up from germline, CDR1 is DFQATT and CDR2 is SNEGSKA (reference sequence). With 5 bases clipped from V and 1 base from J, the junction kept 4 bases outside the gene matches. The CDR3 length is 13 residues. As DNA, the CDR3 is TGCAGTGCTTTAGACAGGGCGAACACTGAAGCTTTCTTT. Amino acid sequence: CSALDRANTEAFF.

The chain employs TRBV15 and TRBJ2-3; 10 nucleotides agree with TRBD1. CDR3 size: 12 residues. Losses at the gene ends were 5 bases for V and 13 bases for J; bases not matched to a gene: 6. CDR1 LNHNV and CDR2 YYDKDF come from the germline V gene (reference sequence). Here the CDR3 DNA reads TGTGCCACCAGCGGCCCCGGGACAGGGGAGTATTTT. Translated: CATSGPGTGEYF.

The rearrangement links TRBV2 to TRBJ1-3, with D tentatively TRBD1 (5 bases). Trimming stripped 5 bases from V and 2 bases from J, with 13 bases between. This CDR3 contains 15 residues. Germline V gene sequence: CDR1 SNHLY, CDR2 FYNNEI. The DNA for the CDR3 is TGTGCCAGCAGTAGGTCGGGACTCACTGGAAACACCATATATTTT. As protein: CASSRSGLTGNTIYF.

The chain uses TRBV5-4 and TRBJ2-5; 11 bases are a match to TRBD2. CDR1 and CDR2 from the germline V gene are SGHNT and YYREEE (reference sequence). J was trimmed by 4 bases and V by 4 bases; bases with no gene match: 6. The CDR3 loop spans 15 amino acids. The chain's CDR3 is CASSLLAGGPETQYF. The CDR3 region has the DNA TGTGCCAGCAGCCTTTTAGCGGGGGGGCCAGAGACCCAGTACTTC.

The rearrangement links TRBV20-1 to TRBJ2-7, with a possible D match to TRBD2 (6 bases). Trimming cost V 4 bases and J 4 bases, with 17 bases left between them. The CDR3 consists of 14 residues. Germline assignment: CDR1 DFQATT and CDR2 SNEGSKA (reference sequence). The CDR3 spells CSAINLGGAYEQYF. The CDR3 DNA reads TGCAGTGCTATCAACCTGGGCGGGGCGTACGAGCAGTACTTC.

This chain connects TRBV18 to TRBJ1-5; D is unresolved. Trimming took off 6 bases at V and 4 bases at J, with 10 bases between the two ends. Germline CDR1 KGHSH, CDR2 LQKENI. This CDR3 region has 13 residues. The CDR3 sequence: CASSSSGNQPQHF. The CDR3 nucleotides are TGTGCCAGCTCCTCGAGTGGAAATCAGCCCCAGCATTTT.

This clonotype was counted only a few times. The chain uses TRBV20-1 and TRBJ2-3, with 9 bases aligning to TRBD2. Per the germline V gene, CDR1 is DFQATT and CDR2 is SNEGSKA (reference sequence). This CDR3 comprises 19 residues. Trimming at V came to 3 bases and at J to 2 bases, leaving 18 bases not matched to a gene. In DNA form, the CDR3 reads TGCAGTGCTAGCCCCCTCGTAGCGGCCAGCGGGGGGATCACAGATACGCAGTATTTT. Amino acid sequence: CSASPLVAASGGITDTQYF.

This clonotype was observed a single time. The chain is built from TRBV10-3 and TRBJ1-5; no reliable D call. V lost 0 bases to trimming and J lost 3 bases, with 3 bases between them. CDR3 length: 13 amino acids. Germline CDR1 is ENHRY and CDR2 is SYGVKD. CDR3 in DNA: TGTGCCATCAGTGAGTCCATCAATCAGCCCCAGCATTTT. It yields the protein CAISESINQPQHF.

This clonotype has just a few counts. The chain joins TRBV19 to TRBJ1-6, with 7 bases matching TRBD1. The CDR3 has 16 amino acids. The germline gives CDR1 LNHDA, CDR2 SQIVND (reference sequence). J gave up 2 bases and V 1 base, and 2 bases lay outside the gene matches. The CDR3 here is CASSIVGTAYNSPLHF. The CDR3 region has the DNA TGTGCCAGTAGTATAGTTGGGACAGCCTATAATTCACCCCTCCACTTT.

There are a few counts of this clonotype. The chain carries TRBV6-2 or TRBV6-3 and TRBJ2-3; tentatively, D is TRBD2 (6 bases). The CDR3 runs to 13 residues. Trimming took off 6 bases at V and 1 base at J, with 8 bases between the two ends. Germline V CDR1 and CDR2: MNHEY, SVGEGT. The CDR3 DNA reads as TGTGCCAGCAGCCGCGGGGGCACAGATACGCAGTATTTT. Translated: CASSRGGTDTQYF.

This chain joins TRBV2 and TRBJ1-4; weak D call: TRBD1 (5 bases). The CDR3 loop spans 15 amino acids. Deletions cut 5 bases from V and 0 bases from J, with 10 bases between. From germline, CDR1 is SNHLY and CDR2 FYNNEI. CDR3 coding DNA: TGTGCCAGCAGTTGGGGGGATGCAACTAATGAAAAACTGTTTTTT. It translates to CASSWGDATNEKLFF.